This TCR beta chain was observed in a study of cytomegalovirus exposure and HLA in healthy donors. Study-wide findings and caveats: The study recorded around 160 TCR beta chains that were cytomegalovirus-associated. It emerged from a later analysis that several of the most significant clusters appeared to be linked to common viral pathogens. Sequencing artifact likely explains a cluster of highly shared sequence variants.

This CDR3 is built from 13 residues. V shed 1 base and J shed 1 base, with 4 bases lying between them. The germline gives CDR1 SGHDN, CDR2 FVKESK. This clone was found once. The antigen remains unidentified. This CDR3 is also generated by other DNA sequences in the sample. The PCR ran on 60 Vbeta and 13 Jbeta primers. Some clones are missing from TCRdb's copy, which holds only in-frame ones; the method was immunoSEQ multiplex PCR. The profile shows over 150,000 clones, around 82% of them singletons. What was sequenced was PBMCs. The sequence was collected from a man aged 50 or older in good health and CMV-seropositive. J is TRBJ1-1 and V is TRBV14; no definite D call. The CDR3 DNA follows: TGTGCCAGCAGCCAAGTGCGGAACACTGAAGCTTTCTTT. Residues: CASSQVRNTEAFF.